This T cell receptor (beta chain) was sequenced during a study of cytomegalovirus exposure and HLA in healthy donors. Study in general: Most donors, more than 80% of a few hundred genotyped, fell in the Caucasian-associated ancestry cluster. Study-level results: Most TCRs appeared rarely, but some public TCRs recurred in many donors. Several top significant clusters appeared, in a later analysis, to be linked to common viral pathogens. Some V segments could not be told apart, so they were left out, TRBV6-2 and TRBV6-3 among them.

A multiplex PCR was run with 60 Vbeta primers and 13 Jbeta primers. Clones were sequenced by immunoSEQ multiplex PCR, and TCRdb holds only the in-frame ones, with some missing. The sample contains 100,000 to 120,000 clones, approximately 84% of which appear only once. Per germline, CDR1 MGHRA and CDR2 YSYEKL. The V end was cut by 6 bases, the J end by 8 bases, with 10 bases between. This CDR3 region has 11 residues. About this clone itself: The antigen is not known.

The receptor comes from a man aged 35-49 years in good health and CMV-seronegative. The sample taken for sequencing was PBMCs. The chain recombines TRBV4-1 with TRBJ1-1; no clear D. CDR3 residues: CASRGGPEAFF. CDR3 sequence (DNA): TGCGCCAGCAGAGGCGGTCCCGAAGCTTTCTTT.